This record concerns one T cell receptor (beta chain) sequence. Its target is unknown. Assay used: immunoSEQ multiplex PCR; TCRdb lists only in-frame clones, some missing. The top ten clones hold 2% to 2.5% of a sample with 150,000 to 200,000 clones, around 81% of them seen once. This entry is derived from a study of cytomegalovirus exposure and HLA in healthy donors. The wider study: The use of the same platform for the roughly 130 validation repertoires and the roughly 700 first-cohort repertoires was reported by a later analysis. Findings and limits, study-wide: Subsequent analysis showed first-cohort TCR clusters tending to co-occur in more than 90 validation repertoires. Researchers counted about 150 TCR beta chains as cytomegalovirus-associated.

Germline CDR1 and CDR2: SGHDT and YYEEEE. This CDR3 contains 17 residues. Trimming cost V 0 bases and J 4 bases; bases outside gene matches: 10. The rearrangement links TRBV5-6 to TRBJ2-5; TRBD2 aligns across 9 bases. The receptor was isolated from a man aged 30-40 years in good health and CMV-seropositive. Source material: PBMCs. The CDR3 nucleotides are TGTGCCAGCAGCTTGGCGGGCGGGGGGGCCTCCGGAGAGACCCAGTACTTC. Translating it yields CASSLAGGGASGETQYF. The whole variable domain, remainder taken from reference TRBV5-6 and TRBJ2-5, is DAGVTQSPTHLIKTRGQQVTLRCSPKSGHDTVSWYQQALGQGPQFIFQYYEEEERQRGNFPDRFSGHQFPNYSSELNVNALLLGDSALYLCASSLAGGGASGETQYFGPGTRLLVL.